The 30 T cell receptor beta chains reported below all come from one sample, sequenced in a study of cytomegalovirus exposure and HLA in healthy donors. This PCR relied on a set of 60 Vbeta primers and 13 Jbeta primers. Produced via immunoSEQ multiplex PCR; TCRdb's table is partial and in-frame only. Of 150,000 to 200,000 clones listed, just under 80% are singletons. Sequenced: PBMCs. These receptors were taken from a female donor in good health and CMV-seronegative.

The rearrangement joins TRBV7-6 to TRBJ2-7; weak D call: TRBD1 (5 bases). Germline CDR1 is SGHVS and CDR2 is FNYEAQ. CDR3 length: 13 amino acids. With 6 bases removed from V and 5 bases from J, the gap between germline ends came to 14 bases. The CDR3 reads CASSYRTSNEQYF. CDR3 DNA: TGTGCCAGCAGTTACCGGACATCCAACGAGCAGTACTTC.

This clone was picked up one time. CDR3 sequence: CASSFPDRGPEYTF. Here the CDR3 DNA reads TGTGCCAGCAGCTTCCCGGACAGGGGTCCCGAATACACCTTC. V usage is TRBV13 and J usage is TRBJ1-2, with 9 bases identical to TRBD1. With 3 bases clipped from V and 11 bases from J, the junction kept 10 bases outside the gene matches. CDR1 is PRHDT, CDR2 FYEKMQ, per germline (reference sequence). The CDR3 has 14 residues.

This chain connects TRBV5-1 to TRBJ2-7, with D perhaps matching TRBD1 (6 bases). The CDR3 has 15 amino acids. Deletions cut 4 bases from V and 2 bases from J, with 16 bases between. Germline CDR1 and CDR2: SGHRS and YFSETQ. Here the CDR3 DNA reads TGCGCCAGCAGCCTACTCGGGACATCCGCCTACGAGCAGTACTTC. This encodes CASSLLGTSAYEQYF.

This chain links TRBV28 with TRBJ2-1, with 9 bases that match TRBD2. The CDR3 loop spans 15 amino acids. Germline lookup yields CDR1 MDHEN and CDR2 SYDVKM. The V gene end was trimmed by 7 bases and the J gene end by 7 bases; junction bases not matched to a gene: 11. The CDR3 protein is CASMHWASGVNEQFF. As DNA, the CDR3 is TGTGCCAGCATGCATTGGGCTAGCGGGGTGAATGAGCAGTTCTTC.

CDR3 nucleotides: TGTGCCAGCAGCTTAGTGGTCAGTCAAGAGACCCAGTACTTC. Protein: CASSLVVSQETQYF. The V and J genes are TRBV11-2 and TRBJ2-5, with D uncertain. This CDR3 comprises 14 residues. V gave up 1 base and J gave up 2 bases, with 8 bases separating them. In germline, CDR1 is SGHAT, CDR2 FQNNGV.

The genes are TRBV5-4 and TRBJ1-4, with 7 bases lining up with TRBD1. Germline CDR1 and CDR2: SGHNT and YYREEE (reference sequence). This CDR3 is built from 15 residues. V was pared by 0 bases and J by 7 bases, with 6 bases of the junction left unmatched. CDR3 bases: TGTGCCAGCAGCTTGGGGAAGACAGGGACTGAAAAACTGTTTTTT. It codes for CASSLGKTGTEKLFF.

The J gene is TRBJ2-1, the V gene TRBV11-2; possible D gene TRBD2, 6 bases. Trimming stripped 5 bases from V and 7 bases from J, with 24 bases between. Germline lookup yields CDR1 SGHAT and CDR2 FQNNGV. This CDR3 is built from 17 residues. The CDR3 DNA reads as TGTGCCAGCAGCCCCCATCAACTAGCCCACGAGGGAAATGAGCAGTTCTTC. Encoded protein: CASSPHQLAHEGNEQFF.

The V and J genes are TRBV2 and TRBJ1-4, with D possibly being TRBD1 (6 bases). Trimming cost V 4 bases and J 7 bases, with 16 bases left between them. The CDR3 covers 15 residues. Looked up from germline, CDR1 is SNHLY and CDR2 is FYNNEI. CDR3 sequence: CASSAGGGRGEKLFF. The CDR3 DNA follows: TGTGCCAGCAGTGCCGGCGGGGGGCGAGGTGAAAAACTGTTTTTT.

This clone was seen only a few times. This CDR3 is also generated by other DNA sequences in the sample. The V and J genes are TRBV11-2 and TRBJ2-3, with 10 bases identical to TRBD2. This CDR3 spans 17 amino acids. V trimming: 0 bases; J trimming: 3 bases; junction bases outside the gene matches: 6. Germline-derived CDR1 and CDR2 are SGHAT and FQNNGV. The CDR3 spells CASSLDPSGGATDTQYF. The CDR3 nucleotides read TGTGCCAGCAGCTTAGATCCCAGCGGGGGGGCTACAGATACGCAGTATTTT.

This chain links TRBV19 with TRBJ2-7; TRBD1 aligns across 7 bases. The ends lost 7 bases at V and 2 bases at J; junction bases unmatched: 8. The CDR3 runs 14 residues. Germline CDR1 and CDR2: LNHDA and SQIVND (reference sequence). CDR3 amino acids: CASKYRQGPYEQYF. The CDR3 DNA reads TGTGCCAGTAAGTACCGACAGGGCCCCTACGAGCAGTACTTC.

The genes are TRBV7-3 and TRBJ1-1; no reliable D call. With 1 base removed from V and 4 bases from J, the gap between germline ends came to 13 bases. The germline V gene encodes CDR1 SGHTA and CDR2 FQGTGA. The CDR3 sequence is 15 residues long. The CDR3, as DNA: TGTGCCAGCAGCTTAATACCGGGGTTAGGCACTGAAGCTTTCTTT. Protein sequence: CASSLIPGLGTEAFF.

The V call is TRBV2, the J call TRBJ2-7; no clear D. The germline V gene encodes CDR1 SNHLY and CDR2 FYNNEI. V lost 10 bases and J 0 bases, leaving 16 bases between the germline ends. The CDR3 sequence is 14 residues long. In DNA, the CDR3 is TGTGCCACCTCTGCACGAGTAAGCTCCTACGAGCAGTACTTC. It translates to CATSARVSSYEQYF.

The rearrangement links TRBV7-9 to TRBJ2-5; no definite D call. The J call may be faulty, since TRBJ2-7 better matches the DNA end. CDR1 and CDR2 (germline): SEHNR, FQNEAQ (reference sequence). This CDR3 contains 13 residues. The CDR3, as DNA: TGTGCCAGCAGCTTCTTCCCTCACTACGAGCAGTACTTC. Translating it yields CASSFFPHYEQYF.

V gene TRBV6-6 combines with J gene TRBJ1-1; tentatively, D is TRBD1 (5 bases). The germline gives CDR1 MNHNY, CDR2 SVGAGI (reference sequence). The CDR3 spans 13 residues. V lost 6 bases to trimming and J lost 4 bases, with 12 bases between them. CDR3 bases: TGTGCCAGCAGGATACAAGGGGCCACTGAAGCTTTCTTT. Protein: CASRIQGATEAFF.

V gene TRBV29-1 combines with J gene TRBJ1-1, with 10 bases that match TRBD1. Trimming at V came to 7 bases and at J to 1 base, leaving 6 bases not matched to a gene. Germline loops: CDR1 SQVTM, CDR2 ANQGSEA. The CDR3 is made up of 14 amino acids. CDR3 residues: CSAVDRGRNTEAFF. CDR3 in DNA: TGCAGCGCCGTCGACAGGGGGCGGAACACTGAAGCTTTCTTT.

This sequence joins TRBV4-1 and TRBJ1-4; a possible D gene is TRBD1 (5 bases). Germline V gene data show CDR1 as MGHRA and CDR2 as YSYEKL. The length of the CDR3 is 14 residues. Trimming took 3 bases from V and 11 from J, leaving 16 bases between them. The CDR3 protein is CASSQGEREEKLFF. CDR3 DNA sequence: TGCGCCAGCAGCCAGGGGGAGAGGGAGGAGAAACTGTTTTTT.

The genes are TRBV5-4 and TRBJ1-1, with TRBD1 identical over 10 bases. The V gene's germline CDR1 is SGHNT and CDR2 YYREEE (reference sequence). CDR3 length: 15 amino acids. The J segment lost 1 base and the V segment lost 4 bases, leaving 4 bases of the junction unmatched. This CDR3 is CASSAGTGANTEAFF. DNA for the CDR3: TGTGCCAGCAGCGCCGGGACAGGGGCGAACACTGAAGCTTTCTTT.

This clone has just a few counts. V is TRBV9 and J is TRBJ1-1; 8 bases line up with TRBD1. The V gene end was trimmed by 4 bases and the J gene end by 7 bases; junction bases not matched to a gene: 12. The CDR3 totals 15 residues. Germline V gives CDR1 SGDLS, CDR2 YYNGEE. CDR3 protein: CASSPSTDRGLEAFF. CDR3 DNA sequence: TGTGCCAGCAGCCCTTCAACCGACAGGGGCCTTGAAGCTTTCTTT.

The gene calls are TRBV28 and TRBJ2-5, with 7 bases fitting TRBD2. The CDR3 runs 14 residues. The V segment lost 5 bases and the J segment 2 bases; nucleotides outside the gene matches: 5. Germline-derived CDR1 and CDR2 are MDHEN and SYDVKM. CDR3 sequence: CASSTTSAQETQYF. In DNA form, the CDR3 reads TGTGCCAGCAGTACCACTAGCGCACAAGAGACCCAGTACTTC.

This rearrangement joins TRBV7-6 to TRBJ2-2, with TRBD2 matching 11 bases. The ends lost 3 bases at V and 6 bases at J; junction bases unmatched: 6. This CDR3 comprises 16 residues. Germline assignment: CDR1 SGHVS and CDR2 FNYEAQ. CDR3 nucleotides: TGTGCCAGCAGCTTGGTAGCGGGGGGGCCCTCCGGGGAGCTGTTTTTT. Translated, it gives CASSLVAGGPSGELFF.

This chain links TRBV5-4 with TRBJ2-5, with D perhaps matching TRBD1 (5 bases). The V gene's germline CDR1 is SGHNT and CDR2 YYREEE (reference sequence). This CDR3 is built from 12 residues. V lost 4 bases to trimming and J lost 2 bases, with 6 bases between them. The CDR3 coding sequence is TGTGCCAGCAGCCCAGGGCAAGAGACCCAGTACTTC. It specifies CASSPGQETQYF. Supplemented by reference TRBV5-4 and TRBJ2-5, the full variable domain reads ETGVTQSPTHLIKTRGQQVTLRCSSQSGHNTVSWYQQALGQGPQFIFQYYREEENGRGNFPPRFSGLQFPNYSSELNVNALELDDSALYLCASSPGQETQYFGPGTRLLVL.

V usage is TRBV29-1 and J usage is TRBJ2-7, with D possibly matching TRBD2 (6 bases). This CDR3 has 11 amino acids. CDR1 is SQVTM and CDR2 is ANQGSEA in the germline V gene. The ends were cut back, 3 bases at V and 7 bases at J, with 10 bases in the middle. The DNA for the CDR3 is TGCAGCGTTGAGGGAGGCGGGGAGCAGTACTTC. Translating it yields CSVEGGGEQYF.

This chain uses TRBV9 with TRBJ2-3; D unclear. The CDR3 is 15 residues long. Between the trimmed V and J ends, which lost 0 bases and 4 bases, there was a span of 12 bases. CDR1 and CDR2 (germline): SGDLS, YYNGEE. Written as DNA, the CDR3 is TGTGCCAGCAGCGTAGAGAAAGTGAGGTCAGATACGCAGTATTTT. Protein: CASSVEKVRSDTQYF. Supplemented by reference TRBV9 and TRBJ2-3, the full variable domain reads DSGVTQTPKHLITATGQRVTLRCSPRSGDLSVYWYQQSLDQGLQFLIQYYNGEERAKGNILERFSAQQFPDLHSELNLSSLELGDSALYFCASSVEKVRSDTQYFGPGTRLTVL.

The rearrangement uses TRBV6-1 and TRBJ1-5, with 9 positions matching TRBD1. Germline V gives CDR1 MNHNS, CDR2 SASEGT. Germline trimming cut 6 bases from V and 7 bases from J; bases unmatched to any gene: 10. The CDR3 spans 15 residues. The CDR3 spells CASRSRDRVPQPQHF. CDR3 in DNA: TGTGCCAGCAGGAGCCGGGACAGGGTACCGCAGCCCCAGCATTTT.

The rearrangement joins TRBV4-1 to TRBJ1-1; D unclear. Germline CDR1 and CDR2: MGHRA and YSYEKL. CDR3 length equals 15 residues. V shed 0 bases and J shed 4 bases, with 12 bases lying between them. CDR3 region: CASSQDLSLVTEAFF. The CDR3 DNA reads TGCGCCAGCAGCCAAGATCTGTCCCTAGTCACTGAAGCTTTCTTT.

The table lists this clone with a count of one. The chain links TRBV5-6 to TRBJ2-1, with 10 positions matching TRBD2. The germline V gene encodes CDR1 SGHDT and CDR2 YYEEEE. Trimming at V came to 5 bases and at J to 2 bases, leaving 4 bases not matched to a gene. This CDR3 contains 15 residues. CDR3 region: CASSLGLAAYNEQFF. CDR3 bases: TGTGCCAGCAGTCTAGGACTAGCGGCCTACAATGAGCAGTTCTTC.

This clone was recorded a few times. The J gene is TRBJ2-3, the V gene TRBV9, with D perhaps matching TRBD2 (5 bases). The CDR3 totals 18 residues. Trimming shortened V by 0 bases and J by 0 bases, and 17 bases separated the two germline ends. Per the germline V gene, CDR1 is SGDLS and CDR2 is YYNGEE. The CDR3 region is CASSVDGEGGVSTDTQYF. Here the CDR3 DNA reads TGTGCCAGCAGCGTAGATGGCGAGGGCGGCGTAAGCACAGATACGCAGTATTTT. Filled out from reference TRBV9 and TRBJ2-3, the complete variable domain reads DSGVTQTPKHLITATGQRVTLRCSPRSGDLSVYWYQQSLDQGLQFLIQYYNGEERAKGNILERFSAQQFPDLHSELNLSSLELGDSALYFCASSVDGEGGVSTDTQYFGPGTRLTVL.

Of note for this clone: The junction differs from germline at one of its ends, possibly a read error. The chain uses TRBV7-9 and TRBJ2-7, with 9 positions matching TRBD1. The CDR3 extends over 15 amino acids. Germline CDR1 SEHNR, CDR2 FQNEAQ (reference sequence). The CDR3 region has the DNA TGTTCCAGCAGCCCTCGGACAGGGGAATCCTACGAGCAGTACTTC. It encodes CSSSPRTGESYEQYF.

This clone has just one count. This chain joins TRBV9 and TRBJ2-5, with D possibly being TRBD2 (6 bases). Germline CDR1 reads SGDLS; CDR2 reads YYNGEE. The CDR3 is 16 residues long. The V and J ends lost 1 base and 1 base respectively, with 14 bases between them. CDR3 region: CASSVSWGVLQETQYF. The DNA for the CDR3 is TGTGCCAGCAGCGTATCTTGGGGGGTGCTCCAAGAGACCCAGTACTTC.

In the case of this clone: Other DNA sequences of this sample code for an identical CDR3. V gene TRBV5-1 combines with J gene TRBJ2-7; TRBD1 matches 10 bases. With 0 bases clipped from V and 4 bases from J, the junction kept 4 bases outside the gene matches. Germline V gene data show CDR1 as SGHRS and CDR2 as YFSETQ. The CDR3 length is 15 residues. The CDR3 region has the DNA TGCGCCAGCAGCTTGGGACAGGGGGCGAATTACGAGCAGTACTTC. As protein: CASSLGQGANYEQYF.